A single sample gave rise to the 2 T cell receptor beta chains below, sequenced in a study of CD8 T cells in Susac syndrome. Reverse transcription of roughly 0.5 to 1 ug RNA used random hexamers. TCRdb called the immunoSEQ multiplex PCR reads again in MiXCR, with one record for every CDR3 protein. The sample carries under 550,000 distinct CDR3 sequences, more than 80% recorded once. Material for sequencing was CD8+ T cells from PBMCs. These receptors all stem from a human donor with multiple sclerosis.

The CDR3 here is CASSQAAESAAAQYF. Here the CDR3 DNA reads TGCGCCAGCAGCCAAGCCGCGGAATCCGCCGCAGCCCAGTACTTC. The chain is built from TRBV4-1 and TRBJ2-5; no clear D. The CDR3 is 15 residues long. Germline CDR1 and CDR2: MGHRA and YSYEKL. The V end was cut by 1 base, the J end by 9 bases, with 18 bases between.

Concerning this clonotype itself: Sequence at one end of the junction differs from germline and may be a read error. V usage is TRBV4-1 and J usage is TRBJ1-2; D ambiguous. The germline gives CDR1 MGHRA, CDR2 YSYEKL. The CDR3 loop spans 12 amino acids. Here the CDR3 reads CASGSGGYGYIF. The CDR3 DNA sequence: TGCGCCAGCGGGTCCGGAGGCTATGGCTACATCTTC.